These T cell receptor beta chains were read from a single sample in a study of regulatory T cells in long-lasting Graves disease. TCRdb independently ran MiXCR on the multiplex PCR reads; one entry per CDR3 protein. The sample consists of over 200,000 distinct CDR3 sequences, approximately 18% of them appearing once. This same sample was also part of a study on T cells in Graves' hyperthyroidism and ophthalmopathy.

This specimen was peripheral blood mononuclear cells (PBMCs), taken at new diagnosis, from a patient treated with antithyroid drugs. All receptors derive from a woman in her twenties or thirties with Graves disease. The CDR3 runs from the conserved cysteine through the conserved F or W. Fields, in order: clone size, D gene, V gene, J gene, CDR3 DNA, CDR3 protein. A D gene is named only where the DNA matches it firmly. Clone size is stated in some rows and not others, as once, few, many or a class when expanded.

>many|-|TRBV7-2|TRBJ1-1
TGTGCCAGCAGCTTAGCCTTCCCGATCCTACCTGAAGCTTTCTTT
CASSLAFPILPEAFF
>many|-|TRBV5-5|TRBJ1-2
TGTGCCAGCAGCTTGGGGGCAGGGGACTATGGCTACACCTTC
CASSLGAGDYGYTF
>many|-|TRBV7-9|TRBJ2-2
TGTGCCAGCAGCTTTCCGGGAGCCCTGAACACCGGGGAGCTGTTTTTT
CASSFPGALNTGELFF
>many|-|TRBV25-1|TRBJ1-1
TGTGCCAGCAGTGAGACGGAAGCCTACACTGAAGCTTTCTTT
CASSETEAYTEAFF
>many|-|TRBV20-1|TRBJ1-4
TGCAGTGCTAGCGTCGCTAGGGTCCGTACAACTAATGAAAAACTGTTTTTT
CSASVARVRTTNEKLFF
>-|-|TRBV10-3|TRBJ1-5
TGTGCCATCAGTGAGGACCGCAATCAGCCCCAGCATTTT
CAISEDRNQPQHF
>many|TRBD1|TRBV5-1|TRBJ2-6
TGCGCCAGCAGCGCCGGGTACGGACAGGGGATAAGTGGGGCCAACGTCCTGACTTTC
CASSAGYGQGISGANVLTF
>-|-|TRBV6-1|TRBJ1-1
TGTGCCAGCAGCCTCAGACAGGCTTCGTCTGAAGCTTTCTTT
CASSLRQASSEAFF
>few|-|TRBV19|TRBJ1-5
TGTGCCAGTAGTATTCCCCGGTACAGGGAAGTCAATCAGCCCCAGCATTTT
CASSIPRYREVNQPQHF
>many|TRBD1|TRBV7-8|TRBJ1-2
TGTGCCAGCAGCCACCGGACAGGGGGATCTAACTATGGCTACACCTTC
CASSHRTGGSNYGYTF
>many|-|TRBV6-1|TRBJ1-1
TGTGCCAGCAGGGAAGCCGTGGGGAGGAGTGAAGCTTTCTTT
CASREAVGRSEAFF
>many|-|TRBV18|TRBJ1-4
TGTGCCAGCTCTCGACGGCCTTCAACTAATGAAAAACTGTTTTTT
CASSRRPSTNEKLFF
>few|-|TRBV20-1|TRBJ2-6
TGCAGTGCTAGAATTTCTGGGGCCAACGTCCTGACTTTC
CSARISGANVLTF
>many|-|TRBV7-2|TRBJ1-2
TGTGCCAGCAGCCCCGAACCAGTCTACCCTAACTATGGCTACACCTTC
CASSPEPVYPNYGYTF
>many|-|TRBV6-1|TRBJ1-5
TGTGCCAGCAGTGATATGGTTGGACAGAAAGACAATCAGCCCCAGCATTTT
CASSDMVGQKDNQPQHF
>many|-|TRBV7-3|TRBJ2-1
TGTGCCAGCAGCTCCTATGGCCATGAGCAGTTCTTC
CASSSYGHEQFF
>many|-|TRBV7-9|TRBJ2-5
TGTGCCAGCAGCTTAATCCCGGGACCCCTTGGGGGTGAGACCCAGTACTTC
CASSLIPGPLGGETQYF
>many|TRBD2|TRBV20-1|TRBJ2-3
TGCAGAGTCAGCGGGGGGCTCACAGATACGCAGTATTTT
CRVSGGLTDTQYF
>-|TRBD2|TRBV10-3|TRBJ2-3
TGTGCCATCAGTGAGTCGGTGGGCGGGGGAAGAGATACGCAGTATTTT
CAISESVGGGRDTQYF
>many|-|TRBV5-1|TRBJ2-1
TGCGCCAGCAGCGGACCGGACAGCCGCCGCTACAATGAGCAGTTCTTC
CASSGPDSRRYNEQFF
>once|-|TRBV5-4|TRBJ1-2
TGTGCCAGCAGCTTGTTACAGGGTTATGATGGCTACACCTTC
CASSLLQGYDGYTF
>many|-|TRBV12-3/TRBV12-4|TRBJ1-5
TGTGCCAGCAGTTTGGGCGACAGGTTTACTCAGCCCCAGCATTTT
CASSLGDRFTQPQHF
>many|-|TRBV20-1|TRBJ2-3
TGCAGTGCTCGGGACCCCAACTCCGGCACAGATACGCAGTATTTT
CSARDPNSGTDTQYF
>many|-|TRBV4-1|TRBJ1-1
TGCGCCAGCAGCCAAGACGCAGGCGAAGCTTTCTTT
CASSQDAGEAFF
>many|TRBD2|TRBV7-2|TRBJ2-1
TGTGCCAGCAGCTTTAGCGGGGGGGCCGTGAATGAGCAGTTCTTC
CASSFSGGAVNEQFF
>many|-|TRBV6-1|TRBJ2-3
TGTGCCAGCAGCCCTGAAGACCTCGATCCCCCCTATTTT
CASSPEDLDPPYF
>-|-|TRBV20-1|TRBJ2-7
TGCAGTGCCACCGCTTCGCGGTTAAACGAGCAGTACTTC
CSATASRLNEQYF
>few|-|TRBV6-5|TRBJ2-5
TGTGCCAGCAGTTACTGGGGGCAGGCCCAAGAGACCCAGTACTTC
CASSYWGQAQETQYF
>many|-|TRBV7-2|TRBJ2-7
TGTGCCAGCAGCCCCCGGGACTCACACTACGAGCAGTACTTC
CASSPRDSHYEQYF
>many|-|TRBV29-1|TRBJ1-2
TGCAGCGCGGACGTCACCGGCGATGGCTACACCTTC
CSADVTGDGYTF
>many|TRBD2|TRBV5-6|TRBJ2-7
TGTGCCAGCAGCGGGGGGGACTTGGGAGCCTACGAGCAGTACTTC
CASSGGDLGAYEQYF
>many|-|TRBV4-2|TRBJ1-1
TGTGCCAGCAGCCAAGGGCCAGACCTAAGGAAGAACACTGAAGCTTTCTTT
CASSQGPDLRKNTEAFF
>many|-|TRBV5-1|TRBJ2-3
TGCGCCAGCAGCTCCGATATGGGACGGAGCACAGATACGCAGTATTTT
CASSSDMGRSTDTQYF
>many|TRBD2|TRBV20-1|TRBJ2-1
TGCAGTGCCGAAGCGGGGGGGAGCTCCTACAATGAGCAGTTCTTC
CSAEAGGSSYNEQFF
>-|TRBD1|TRBV5-1|TRBJ2-7
TGCGCCAGCAGCTCGACAGGGTCCGAGCAGTACTTC
CASSSTGSEQYF
>many|-|TRBV4-1|TRBJ1-5
TGCGCCAGCAGCCAAGAACAGGGCTACGTTTGGCCCCAGCATTTT
CASSQEQGYVWPQHF
>many|-|TRBV28|TRBJ2-1
TGTGCCAGCAGTTTATTTCGCAGGGAGCAGTTCTTC
CASSLFRREQFF
>many|TRBD1|TRBV7-2|TRBJ1-1
TGTGCCAGCAAAAGGGGGGGGGACAGGGGGCTGGGCACTGAAGCTTTCTTT
CASKRGGDRGLGTEAFF
>many|-|TRBV5-6|TRBJ2-7
TGTGCCAGCAGCTTGGGAGGAGTTCTGACGATCTACGAGCAGTACTTC
CASSLGGVLTIYEQYF
>many|TRBD1|TRBV2|TRBJ1-1
TGTGCCAGCTTGGACAGGTTTGCTGAAGCTTTCTTT
CASLDRFAEAFF
>-|-|TRBV12-3/TRBV12-4|TRBJ2-5
TGTGCCAGCAGCGAGTTTGGGGGGGCAGGTAGAGAGACCCAGTACTTC
CASSEFGGAGRETQYF
>many|-|TRBV20-1|TRBJ1-2
TGCAGTGCTAGCGCACAGGACATGCAGGGCTACACCTTC
CSASAQDMQGYTF
>few|TRBD1|TRBV14|TRBJ2-1
TGTGCCAGCAGCCCTGACGCCGGGACAGTCTACGATGAGCAGTTCTTC
CASSPDAGTVYDEQFF
>many|TRBD2|TRBV2|TRBJ2-1
TGTGCCAGCACTGGCGGGGGGGTAAATGAGCAGTTCTTC
CASTGGGVNEQFF
>-|-|TRBV30|TRBJ1-5
TGTGCCTGGAGCCGCGGGACGACAAGCAATCAGCCCCAGCATTTT
CAWSRGTTSNQPQHF
>many|-|TRBV3-1|TRBJ1-1
TGTGCCAGCAGCCAAAGAGGGTGGGGGGGCAAGAACACTGAAGCTTTCTTT
CASSQRGWGGKNTEAFF
>many|-|TRBV2|TRBJ1-2
TGTGCCGGCGTTGGGGTTGTGCTAGGTGGCTACACCTTC
CAGVGVVLGGYTF
>many|TRBD2|TRBV5-6|TRBJ2-5
TGTGCCAGCAGCTTGGGGAGCGGGGGGGGGCGGACCCAGTACTTC
CASSLGSGGGRTQYF
>many|-|TRBV9|TRBJ2-1
TGTGCCAGCAGCGTACCGGACGCCAGCAATGAGCAGTTCTTC
CASSVPDASNEQFF
>-|-|TRBV7-6|TRBJ2-5
TGTGCCAGCAGCTCGGGGCGGACTTACCAAGAGACCCAGTACTTC
CASSSGRTYQETQYF
>few|-|TRBV10-3|TRBJ1-6
TGTGCCATCAGTGAGTCGATTTCTTCACCCCTCCACTTT
CAISESISSPLHF
>-|-|TRBV11-2|TRBJ2-7
TGTGCCAGCAGCCCCTCAGGATCGGGACTCCGCTCCTACGAGCAGTACTTC
CASSPSGSGLRSYEQYF
>many|-|TRBV6-1|TRBJ1-2
TGTGCCAGCAGTATGCGGGACTCCGTTCTTGATGGCTACACCTTC
CASSMRDSVLDGYTF
>many|-|TRBV12-5|TRBJ2-7
TGTGCTAGTGGTTTCTCACAGGGATACGAGCAGTACTTC
CASGFSQGYEQYF
>many|-|TRBV5-1|TRBJ1-2
TGTGCCAGCAGCGCGATCGGGACTCCTAACTATGGCTACACCTTC
CASSAIGTPNYGYTF
>-|-|TRBV18|TRBJ1-2
TGTGCCAGCTCACCCCAGGGCAATCGGCAATATGGCTACACCTTC
CASSPQGNRQYGYTF
>many|-|TRBV20-1|TRBJ2-6
TGCAGTGCCTCACAGGCGTCTGGGGCCAACGTCCTGACTTTC
CSASQASGANVLTF
>many|TRBD1|TRBV7-9|TRBJ1-2
TGTGCCAGCAGCCCCTCCGGGACAGGGGCCAACTATGGCTACACCTTC
CASSPSGTGANYGYTF
>many|-|TRBV7-2|TRBJ2-7
TGTGCCAGCAGCTTAGCTGGTGGGGTCGAGCAGTACTTC
CASSLAGGVEQYF